This T cell receptor beta chain comes out of a study of cytomegalovirus exposure and HLA in healthy donors. Study-level background: A prior study identified 117 million unique TCR beta sequences from about 200 million T cells.

13 Jbeta primers and 60 Vbeta primers were used for the PCR. Libraries were prepared by immunoSEQ multiplex PCR; TCRdb keeps only in-frame clonotypes and omits some of them. The table lists some 110,000 clones, about 75% of them singletons. The sample was PBMCs. The TCR originated in a male donor in good health and CMV-seropositive.

The CDR3 here is CAISDSVADTQYF. CDR3 bases: TGTGCCATCAGTGACAGTGTCGCAGATACGCAGTATTTT. The chain recombines TRBV10-3 with TRBJ2-3; D is ambiguous. Germline assignment: CDR1 ENHRY and CDR2 SYGVKD. The V end was cut by 3 bases, the J end by 4 bases, with 8 bases between. The CDR3 is made up of 13 amino acids.